This T cell receptor (beta chain) is drawn from a study of blood T cell repertoires in COVID-19. For the study at large: PBMCs, B-cell-depleted T cells, or T cells were the source of the cDNA or gDNA that made up the material.

Residents of 24 US areas, aged about 18 to 95 years, made up the participants. Two negative PCRs, clearance, or symptom resolution characterized the recovered Cohort 3 donors. Original processing notes: Amplification of reference gene primers was used by the study to estimate nucleated cell counts. The assay was immunoSEQ multiplex PCR, and TCRdb's table has in-frame clones only and misses some. V, J and clone size are taken as reported in that table, and D and trimming were inferred from the DNA itself. The table lists 300,000 to 350,000 clones, roughly 87% of them singletons. The CDR3 runs to 17 residues. With 1 base clipped from V and 3 bases from J, the junction kept 10 bases outside the gene matches. Germline CDR1 SGHNT, CDR2 YENEEA.

The sample consisted of PBMCs or T cells enriched from blood (not recorded which). The chain couples TRBV11-3 to TRBJ2-3; TRBD1 matches at 7 bases. This sequence originates from a young woman who had recovered from COVID-19. The CDR3 reads CASSLGGRGNRTDTQYF. CDR3 coding DNA: TGTGCCAGCAGCTTAGGGGGCAGGGGGAATAGAACAGATACGCAGTATTTT.